This entry describes one TCR beta chain. The antigen is unknown. These data are taken from a study of Graves' ophthalmopathy and Graves' hyperthyroidism. If patients had other autoimmune diseases, uncontrolled infections, pregnancy or lactation, they were excluded. Establishment of the diagnosis relied upon clinical symptoms, serum thyroxine, TRAb, thyroid ultrasound and orbital computed tomography. Notes on the study in general: Ophthalmopathy progression cases were predicted by the model with 55% to 71% sensitivity and 72.22% specificity. The blood repertoire also included most expanded thyroid clonotypes above 0.001 frequency.

Germline assignment: CDR1 SNHLY and CDR2 FYNNEI. The CDR3 sequence is 14 residues long. The germline V and J ends were trimmed by 4 bases and 4 bases, with 11 bases remaining between them. Transcripts of RNA were the source for amplifying TCR beta CDR3 regions. HTBI primers primed a first-round RT-PCR, and a second-round multiplex PCR followed. Using its own MiXCR run on the multiplex PCR reads, TCRdb lists one record per CDR3 protein. Among 900,000 to 1,200,000 distinct CDR3 sequences, 35% to 40% were seen once, and the ten largest hold more than 9.5%. This chain uses TRBV2 with TRBJ1-3; tentative D call: TRBD1 (5 bases). The sequenced material came from peripheral blood or thyroid tissue (not recorded which). The origin of this receptor is an adult man with Graves' hyperthyroidism. The CDR3 reads CASSAPGLGNTIYF. In DNA, the CDR3 is TGTGCCAGCAGTGCCCCAGGGCTCGGAAACACCATATATTTT.